What follows are 9 T cell receptor beta chains derived from one specimen sequenced in a study of cytotoxic CD8 clonotypes in ibrutinib-treated CLL. Sequencing was performed with immunoSEQ multiplex PCR; in TCRdb, only in-frame clones are kept and a portion is missing. The table records roughly 180,000 clones, approximately 80% of them present only once. The specimen was PBMCs, collected after 24 months of ibrutinib treatment. All receptors come from a human donor with chronic lymphocytic leukemia.

The rearrangement joins TRBV7-2 to TRBJ1-4; 9 bases are a match to TRBD1. The CDR3 runs 15 residues. CDR1 and CDR2 (germline): SGHTA, FQGNSA. Losses at the gene ends were 4 bases for V and 4 bases for J; bases not matched to a gene: 4. The chain's CDR3 is CASSSPGQGNEKLFF. CDR3 DNA sequence: TGTGCCAGCAGCTCCCCGGGACAGGGTAATGAAAAACTGTTTTTT.

The chain carries TRBV7-2 and TRBJ1-2, with 8 bases aligning to TRBD1. The CDR3 is made up of 15 amino acids. V lost 5 bases to trimming and J lost 2 bases; unmatched junction nucleotides: 7. The V gene's germline CDR1 is SGHTA and CDR2 FQGNSA. CDR3 in DNA: TGTGCCAGCAGCGGGGGGACAGGAGTCAACTATGGCTACACCTTC. Encoded protein: CASSGGTGVNYGYTF.

This chain connects TRBV30 to TRBJ1-6; D possibly corresponds to TRBD1 (5 bases). This CDR3 has 15 amino acids. Trimming took 0 bases from V and 10 from J, leaving 16 bases between them. Per germline, CDR1 GTSNPN and CDR2 SVGIG (reference sequence). The CDR3 loop reads CAWSVPRAKSSPLHF. The DNA for the CDR3 is TGTGCCTGGAGTGTACCCAGGGCCAAATCCTCACCCCTCCACTTT.

The rearrangement links TRBV7-9 to TRBJ2-2, with D perhaps matching TRBD1 or TRBD2 (5 bases each). V was trimmed by 7 bases and J by 6 bases, leaving 18 bases between them. Germline CDR1 reads SEHNR; CDR2 reads FQNEAQ (reference sequence). The length of the CDR3 is 15 residues. The CDR3: CASTPSPGTPGELFF. DNA for the CDR3: TGTGCCAGCACCCCCTCACCTGGGACGCCCGGGGAGCTGTTTTTT.

The genes are TRBV6-5 and TRBJ1-1; 7 bases line up with TRBD1. This CDR3 is built from 15 residues. The ends lost 7 bases at V and 0 bases at J; junction bases unmatched: 8. Germline V gene sequence: CDR1 MNHEY, CDR2 SVGAGI. CDR3 nucleotide sequence: TGTGCCAGCAATCGGGACAGCCTCATGAACACTGAAGCTTTCTTT. Protein: CASNRDSLMNTEAFF.

The V gene is TRBV9, the J gene TRBJ2-2, with D perhaps matching TRBD2 (6 bases). Germline V gene data show CDR1 as SGDLS and CDR2 as YYNGEE. This CDR3 contains 15 residues. V lost 5 bases, J lost 6 bases, and 17 bases lay in between. In DNA, the CDR3 is TGTGCCAGCAGAACAGCGGGCAAGGAGTCCGGGGAGCTGTTTTTT. Translating gives CASRTAGKESGELFF.

The rearrangement links TRBV7-9 to TRBJ1-4; D not certain. Germline lookup yields CDR1 SEHNR and CDR2 FQNEAQ (reference sequence). The CDR3 is made up of 14 amino acids. Trimming left V 3 bases short and J 6 bases short, with 11 bases between. Written as DNA, the CDR3 is TGTGCCAGCAGCTTCGGCGGGGTAGATGAAAAACTGTTTTTT. Amino acids: CASSFGGVDEKLFF.

Only one count was recorded for this clone. This rearrangement joins TRBV9 to TRBJ1-4; D gene unclear. The CDR3 length is 13 residues. The germline gives CDR1 SGDLS, CDR2 YYNGEE. Trimming took off 3 bases at V and 8 bases at J, with 11 bases between the two ends. This CDR3 is CASSAHNEEKLFF. CDR3 coding DNA: TGTGCCAGCAGCGCCCATAACGAAGAAAAACTGTTTTTT.

The genes are TRBV28 and TRBJ1-3, with D unresolved. Germline values: CDR1 MDHEN, CDR2 SYDVKM. This CDR3 is 14 amino acids long. The V and J ends lost 2 bases and 0 bases respectively, with 5 bases between them. The CDR3 protein is CASSLRHSGNTIYF. The CDR3 bases are TGTGCCAGCAGTTTAAGGCACTCTGGAAACACCATATATTTT.